The clone carrying this T cell receptor (beta chain) appeared a few times. What it recognizes is unknown. The data were taken from a study of response to subunit inactivated influenza vaccine. Notes on the study in general: Authors suggested each seasonal flu vaccination may recruit only limited numbers of new T cells.

V shed 0 bases, J shed 1 base, and the junction held 1 base outside the gene matches. This CDR3 is 16 amino acids long. The germline V gene encodes CDR1 SGHRS and CDR2 YFSETQ. TCRdb used MiXCR to reprocess the RT-PCR reads, holding one entry per CDR3 protein. The table records around 170,000 distinct CDR3 sequences, about 10% of them present only once. The source was CD8+ T cells sorted from PBMCs, collected 23 to 25 months after vaccination. The rearrangement uses TRBV5-1 and TRBJ2-2; 9 nucleotides line up with TRBD2. The clonotype originates from a man between 50 and 75 years old who received an inactivated influenza vaccine. This chain's CDR3 is CASSLELAGNTGELFF. DNA of the CDR3: TGCGCCAGCAGCTTGGAACTAGCGGGGAACACCGGGGAGCTGTTTTTT.